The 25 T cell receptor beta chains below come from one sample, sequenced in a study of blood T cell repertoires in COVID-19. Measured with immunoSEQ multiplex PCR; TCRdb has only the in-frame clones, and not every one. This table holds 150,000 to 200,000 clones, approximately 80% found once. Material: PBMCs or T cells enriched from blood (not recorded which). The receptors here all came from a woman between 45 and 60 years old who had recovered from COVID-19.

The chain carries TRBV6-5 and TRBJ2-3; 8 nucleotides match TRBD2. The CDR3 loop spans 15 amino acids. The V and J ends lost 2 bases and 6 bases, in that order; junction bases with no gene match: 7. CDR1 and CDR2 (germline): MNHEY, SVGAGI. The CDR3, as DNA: TGTGCCAGCAGTTACCAACTAGCGGTCACTGATACGCAGTATTTT. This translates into CASSYQLAVTDTQYF.

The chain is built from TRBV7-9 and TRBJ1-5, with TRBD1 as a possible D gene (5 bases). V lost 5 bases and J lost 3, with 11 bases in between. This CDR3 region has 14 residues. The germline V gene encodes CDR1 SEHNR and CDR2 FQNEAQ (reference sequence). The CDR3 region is CASSPGGFNQPQHF. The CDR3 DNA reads TGTGCCAGCAGCCCGGGGGGTTTCAATCAGCCCCAGCATTTT.

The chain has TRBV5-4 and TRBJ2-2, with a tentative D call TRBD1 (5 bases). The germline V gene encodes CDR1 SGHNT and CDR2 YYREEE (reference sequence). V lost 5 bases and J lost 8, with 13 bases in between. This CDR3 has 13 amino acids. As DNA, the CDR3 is TGTGCCAGCAGACACAACCGACAGGGGGAGCTGTTTTTT. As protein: CASRHNRQGELFF. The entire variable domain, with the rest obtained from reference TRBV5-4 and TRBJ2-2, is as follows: ETGVTQSPTHLIKTRGQQVTLRCSSQSGHNTVSWYQQALGQGPQFIFQYYREEENGRGNFPPRFSGLQFPNYSSELNVNALELDDSALYLCASRHNRQGELFFGEGSRLTVL.

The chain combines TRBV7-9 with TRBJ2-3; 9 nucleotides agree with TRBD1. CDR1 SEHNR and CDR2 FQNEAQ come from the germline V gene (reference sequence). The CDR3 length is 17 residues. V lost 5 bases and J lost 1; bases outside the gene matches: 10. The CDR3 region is CASSREGGQGRTDTQYF. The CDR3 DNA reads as TGTGCCAGCAGCCGTGAGGGCGGACAGGGGCGCACAGATACGCAGTATTTT. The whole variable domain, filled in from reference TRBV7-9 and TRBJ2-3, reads DTGVSQNPRHKITKRGQNVTFRCDPISEHNRLYWYRQTLGQGPEFLTYFQNEAQLEKSRLLSDRFSAERPKGSFSTLEIQRTEQGDSAMYLCASSREGGQGRTDTQYFGPGTRLTVL.

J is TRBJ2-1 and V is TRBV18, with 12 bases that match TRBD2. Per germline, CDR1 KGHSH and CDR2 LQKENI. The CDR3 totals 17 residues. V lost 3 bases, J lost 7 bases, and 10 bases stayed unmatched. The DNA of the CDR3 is TGTGCCAGCTCACCCCCAGCGGCTAGCGGGGGGGAAAATGAGCAGTTCTTC. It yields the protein CASSPPAASGGENEQFF.

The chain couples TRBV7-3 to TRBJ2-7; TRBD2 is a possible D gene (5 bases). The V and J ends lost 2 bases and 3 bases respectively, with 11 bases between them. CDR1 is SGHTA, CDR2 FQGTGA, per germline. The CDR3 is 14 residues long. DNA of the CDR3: TGTGCCAGCAGCTTAGAGCCCGGGGACTACGAGCAGTACTTC. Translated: CASSLEPGDYEQYF.

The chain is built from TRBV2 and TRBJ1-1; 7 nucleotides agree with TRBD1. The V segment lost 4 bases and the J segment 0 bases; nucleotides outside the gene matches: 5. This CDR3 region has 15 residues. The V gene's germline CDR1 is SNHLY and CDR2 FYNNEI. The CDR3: CASSVDRAMNTEAFF. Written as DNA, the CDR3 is TGTGCCAGCAGTGTTGACAGGGCAATGAACACTGAAGCTTTCTTT. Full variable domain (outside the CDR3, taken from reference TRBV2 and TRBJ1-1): EPEVTQTPSHQVTQMGQEVILRCVPISNHLYFYWYRQILGQKVEFLVSFYNNEISEKSEIFDDQFSVERPDGSNFTLKIRSTKLEDSAMYFCASSVDRAMNTEAFFGQGTRLTVV.

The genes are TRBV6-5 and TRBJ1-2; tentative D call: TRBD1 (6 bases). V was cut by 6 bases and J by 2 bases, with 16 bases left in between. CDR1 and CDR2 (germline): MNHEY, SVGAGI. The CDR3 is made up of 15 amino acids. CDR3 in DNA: TGTGCCAGCAGGCCGGACATGGGGGCGAACTATGGCTACACCTTC. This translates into CASRPDMGANYGYTF.

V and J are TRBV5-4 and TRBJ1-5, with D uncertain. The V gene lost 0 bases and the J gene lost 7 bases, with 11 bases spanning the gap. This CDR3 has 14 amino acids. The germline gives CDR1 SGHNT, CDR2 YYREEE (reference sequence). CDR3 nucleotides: TGTGCCAGCAGCTTGGATGCCGCCCAGCAGCCCCAGCATTTT. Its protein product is CASSLDAAQQPQHF.

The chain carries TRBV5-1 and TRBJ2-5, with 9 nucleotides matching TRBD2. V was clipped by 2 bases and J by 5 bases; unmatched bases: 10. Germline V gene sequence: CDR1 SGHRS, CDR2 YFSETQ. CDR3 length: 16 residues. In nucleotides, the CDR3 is TGCGCCAGCAGCTTAGCGACTAGCGGTGAGGGGGAGACCCAGTACTTC. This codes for CASSLATSGEGETQYF.

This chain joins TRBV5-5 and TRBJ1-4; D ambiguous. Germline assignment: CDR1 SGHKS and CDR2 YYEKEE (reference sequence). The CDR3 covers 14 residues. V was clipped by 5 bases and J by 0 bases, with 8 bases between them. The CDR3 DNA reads TGTGCCAGCAGTAGAAGTGCAACTAATGAAAAACTGTTTTTT. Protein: CASSRSATNEKLFF.

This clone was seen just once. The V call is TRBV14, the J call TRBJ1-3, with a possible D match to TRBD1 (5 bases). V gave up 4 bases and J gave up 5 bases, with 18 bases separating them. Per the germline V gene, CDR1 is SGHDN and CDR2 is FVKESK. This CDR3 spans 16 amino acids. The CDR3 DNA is TGTGCCAGCAGCCTGGGCCTTGGAAGGGGCAGAAACACCATATATTTT. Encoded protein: CASSLGLGRGRNTIYF.

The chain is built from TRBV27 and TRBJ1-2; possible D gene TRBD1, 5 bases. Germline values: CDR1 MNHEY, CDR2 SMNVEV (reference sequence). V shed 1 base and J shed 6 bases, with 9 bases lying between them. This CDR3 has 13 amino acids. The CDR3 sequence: CASSLFGANGYTF. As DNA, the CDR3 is TGTGCCAGCAGTTTATTTGGGGCTAATGGCTACACCTTC.

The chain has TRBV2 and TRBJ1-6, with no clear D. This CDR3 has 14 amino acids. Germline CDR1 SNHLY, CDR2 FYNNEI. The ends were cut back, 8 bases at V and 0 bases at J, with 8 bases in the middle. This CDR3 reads CASRASSYNSPLHF. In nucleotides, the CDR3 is TGTGCCAGCCGCGCGAGCTCCTATAATTCACCCCTCCACTTT. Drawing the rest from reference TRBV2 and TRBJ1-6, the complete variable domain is EPEVTQTPSHQVTQMGQEVILRCVPISNHLYFYWYRQILGQKVEFLVSFYNNEISEKSEIFDDQFSVERPDGSNFTLKIRSTKLEDSAMYFCASRASSYNSPLHFGNGTRLTVT.

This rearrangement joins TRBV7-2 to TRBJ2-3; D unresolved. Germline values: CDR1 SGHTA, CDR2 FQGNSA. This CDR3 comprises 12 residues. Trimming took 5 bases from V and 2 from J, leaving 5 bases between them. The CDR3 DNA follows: TGTGCCAGCAGCGCCTACACAGATACGCAGTATTTT. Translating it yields CASSAYTDTQYF.

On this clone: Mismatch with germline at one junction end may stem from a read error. The CDR3 reads CASSIAGFNQPQHF. The CDR3, as DNA: TGTGCCAGTAGCATAGCAGGGTTTAATCAGCCCCAGCATTTT. This sequence joins TRBV19 and TRBJ1-5, with D perhaps matching TRBD1 (5 bases). Germline V gives CDR1 LNHDA, CDR2 SQIVND (reference sequence). This CDR3 spans 14 amino acids.

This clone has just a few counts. This chain's CDR3 is CASSLPGVGGYTF. Written as DNA, the CDR3 is TGTGCCAGCAGTTTACCCGGGGTGGGCGGCTACACCTTC. The rearrangement uses TRBV12-3 or TRBV12-4 and TRBJ1-2; D ambiguous. With 2 bases removed from V and 8 bases from J, the gap between germline ends came to 12 bases. This CDR3 is built from 13 residues.

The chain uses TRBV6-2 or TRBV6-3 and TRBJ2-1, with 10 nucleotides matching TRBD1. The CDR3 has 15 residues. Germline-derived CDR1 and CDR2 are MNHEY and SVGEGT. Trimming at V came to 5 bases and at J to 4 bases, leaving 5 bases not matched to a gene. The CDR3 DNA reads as TGTGCCAGCAGTAAACCGGGACAGGGGTACAATGAGCAGTTCTTC. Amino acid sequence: CASSKPGQGYNEQFF.

The CDR3 nucleotides are TGCAGTGCTAGTCCCCCTAGCGGGGGGGCGTCAGCGGGCGAGCAGTACTTC. This gives the protein CSASPPSGGASAGEQYF. V and J are TRBV20-1 and TRBJ2-7; 12 nucleotides agree with TRBD2. Per germline, CDR1 DFQATT and CDR2 SNEGSKA (reference sequence). The CDR3 is made up of 17 amino acids. V trimming: 3 bases; J trimming: 6 bases; junction bases outside the gene matches: 15.

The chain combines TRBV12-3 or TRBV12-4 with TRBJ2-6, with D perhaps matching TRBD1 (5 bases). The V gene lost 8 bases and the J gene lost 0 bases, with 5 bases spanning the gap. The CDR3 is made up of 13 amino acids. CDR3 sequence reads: CASQGSGANVLTF. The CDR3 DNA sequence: TGTGCCAGCCAGGGCTCTGGGGCCAACGTCCTGACTTTC.

The CDR3 reads CASSWGTEGETQYF. Written as DNA, the CDR3 is TGTGCCAGCAGTTGGGGCACGGAGGGAGAGACCCAGTACTTC. The genes are TRBV6-6 and TRBJ2-5; a possible D gene is TRBD2 (6 bases). Germline loops: CDR1 MNHNY, CDR2 SVGAGI (reference sequence). Trimming removed 4 bases at V and 4 bases at J, with 13 bases between. The CDR3 loop spans 14 amino acids.

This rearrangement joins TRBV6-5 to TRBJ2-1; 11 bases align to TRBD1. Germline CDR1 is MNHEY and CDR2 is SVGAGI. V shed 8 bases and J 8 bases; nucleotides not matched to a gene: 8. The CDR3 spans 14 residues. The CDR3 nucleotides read TGTGCCAGCCGGACAGGGGGCGGGTTGGATGAGCAGTTCTTC. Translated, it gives CASRTGGGLDEQFF.

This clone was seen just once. In DNA form, the CDR3 reads TGTGCCAGCAGGACCGGGACATCCTCCTACGAGCAGTACTTC. Encoded protein: CASRTGTSSYEQYF. This chain links TRBV2 with TRBJ2-7; D might be TRBD1 (6 bases). The V end was cut by 6 bases, the J end by 0 bases, with 12 bases between. The CDR3 consists of 14 residues. From germline, CDR1 is SNHLY and CDR2 FYNNEI.

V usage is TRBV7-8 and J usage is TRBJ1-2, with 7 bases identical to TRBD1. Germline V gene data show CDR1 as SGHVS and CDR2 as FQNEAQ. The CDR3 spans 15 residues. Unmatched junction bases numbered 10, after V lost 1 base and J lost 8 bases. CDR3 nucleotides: TGTGCCAGCAGCTTAGGCTCGGGGAACAGGGGAGGCTACACCTTC. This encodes CASSLGSGNRGGYTF.

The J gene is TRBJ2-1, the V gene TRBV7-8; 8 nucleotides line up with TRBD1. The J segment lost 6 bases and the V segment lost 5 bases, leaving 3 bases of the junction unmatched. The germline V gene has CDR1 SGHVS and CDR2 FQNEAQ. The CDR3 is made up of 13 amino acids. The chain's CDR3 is CASSRTGGNEQFF. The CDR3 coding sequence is TGTGCCAGCAGCCGAACAGGGGGCAATGAGCAGTTCTTC. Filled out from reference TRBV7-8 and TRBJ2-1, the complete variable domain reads GAGVSQSPRYKVAKRGQDVALRCDPISGHVSLFWYQQALGQGPEFLTYFQNEAQLDKSGLPSDRFFAERPEGSVSTLKIQRTQQEDSAVYLCASSRTGGNEQFFGPGTRLTVL.